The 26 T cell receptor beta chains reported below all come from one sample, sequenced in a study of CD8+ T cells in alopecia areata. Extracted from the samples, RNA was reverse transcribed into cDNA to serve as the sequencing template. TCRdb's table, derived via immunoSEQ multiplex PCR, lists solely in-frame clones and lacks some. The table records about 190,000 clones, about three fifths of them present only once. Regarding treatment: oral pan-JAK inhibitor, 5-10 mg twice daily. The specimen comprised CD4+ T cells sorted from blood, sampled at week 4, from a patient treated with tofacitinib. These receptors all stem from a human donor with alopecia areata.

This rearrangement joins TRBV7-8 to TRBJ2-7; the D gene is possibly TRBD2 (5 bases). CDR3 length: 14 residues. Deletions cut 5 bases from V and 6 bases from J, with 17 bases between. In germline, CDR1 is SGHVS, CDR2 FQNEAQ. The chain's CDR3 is CASSLSRGGREQYF. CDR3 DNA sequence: TGTGCCAGCAGCCTGTCACGGGGTGGCCGCGAGCAGTACTTC.

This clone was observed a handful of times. Written as DNA, the CDR3 is TGCAGCGTTTACAGCTCTGGGGCCAACGTCCTGACTTTC. Protein: CSVYSSGANVLTF. The chain combines TRBV29-1 with TRBJ2-6; unclear D gene. Germline CDR1 is SQVTM and CDR2 is ANQGSEA. This CDR3 is 13 amino acids long. Trimming pared 5 bases from V and 0 bases from J, leaving 5 bases between.

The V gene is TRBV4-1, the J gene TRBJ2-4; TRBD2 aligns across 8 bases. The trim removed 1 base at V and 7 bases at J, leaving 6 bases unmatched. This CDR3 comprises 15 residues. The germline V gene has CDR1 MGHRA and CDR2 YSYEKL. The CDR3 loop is CASSQGQAGVNIQYF. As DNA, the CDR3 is TGCGCCAGCAGCCAAGGTCAAGCGGGAGTCAACATTCAGTACTTC.

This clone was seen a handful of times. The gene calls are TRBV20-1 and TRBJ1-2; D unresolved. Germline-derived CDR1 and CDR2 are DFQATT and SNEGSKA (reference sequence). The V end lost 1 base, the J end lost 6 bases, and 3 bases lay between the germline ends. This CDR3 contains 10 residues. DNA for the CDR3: TGCAGTGCTAGAGGGGATGGCTACACCTTC. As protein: CSARGDGYTF.

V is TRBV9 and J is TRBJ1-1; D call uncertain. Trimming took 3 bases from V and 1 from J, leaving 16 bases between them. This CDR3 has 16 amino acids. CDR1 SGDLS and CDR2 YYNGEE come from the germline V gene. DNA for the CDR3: TGTGCCAGCAGCGGGCCCAACCATGAAGGGAACACTGAAGCTTTCTTT. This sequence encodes CASSGPNHEGNTEAFF. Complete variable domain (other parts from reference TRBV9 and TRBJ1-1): DSGVTQTPKHLITATGQRVTLRCSPRSGDLSVYWYQQSLDQGLQFLIQYYNGEERAKGNILERFSAQQFPDLHSELNLSSLELGDSALYFCASSGPNHEGNTEAFFGQGTRLTVV.

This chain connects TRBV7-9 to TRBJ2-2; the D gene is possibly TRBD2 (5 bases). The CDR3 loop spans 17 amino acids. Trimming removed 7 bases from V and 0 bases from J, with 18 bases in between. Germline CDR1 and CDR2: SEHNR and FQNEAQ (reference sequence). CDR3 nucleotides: TGTGCCAGCACCCCAGCCTTAGGGAGACCGAACACCGGGGAGCTGTTTTTT. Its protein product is CASTPALGRPNTGELFF.

The CDR3: CASSRDRGSYNEQFF. CDR3 DNA: TGTGCCAGCAGCCGTGACAGGGGTTCCTACAATGAGCAGTTCTTC. The chain has TRBV5-6 and TRBJ2-1; 8 bases match TRBD1. J was trimmed by 1 base and V by 4 bases; bases with no gene match: 4. Germline loops: CDR1 SGHDT, CDR2 YYEEEE. This CDR3 region has 15 residues.

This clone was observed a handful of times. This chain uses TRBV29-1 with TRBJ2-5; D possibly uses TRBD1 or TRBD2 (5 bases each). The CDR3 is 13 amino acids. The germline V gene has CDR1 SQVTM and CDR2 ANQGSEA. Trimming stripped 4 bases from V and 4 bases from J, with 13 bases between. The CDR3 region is CSVGGTPRETQYF. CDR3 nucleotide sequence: TGCAGCGTTGGGGGGACCCCCAGAGAGACCCAGTACTTC. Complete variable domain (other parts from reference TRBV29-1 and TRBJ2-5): SAVISQKPSRDICQRGTSLTIQCQVDSQVTMMFWYRQQPGQSLTLIATANQGSEATYESGFVIDKFPISRPNLTFSTLTVSNMSPEDSSIYLCSVGGTPRETQYFGPGTRLLVL.

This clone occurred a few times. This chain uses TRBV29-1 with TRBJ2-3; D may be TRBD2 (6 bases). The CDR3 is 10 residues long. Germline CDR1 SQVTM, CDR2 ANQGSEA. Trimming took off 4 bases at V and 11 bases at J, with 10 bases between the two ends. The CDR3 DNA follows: TGCAGCGTTGGGGAGGTCGGGCAGTATTTT. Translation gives CSVGEVGQYF.

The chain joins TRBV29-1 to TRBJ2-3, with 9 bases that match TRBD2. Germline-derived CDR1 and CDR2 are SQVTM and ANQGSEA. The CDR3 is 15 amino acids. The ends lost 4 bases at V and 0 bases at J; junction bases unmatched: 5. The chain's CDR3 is CSVVLAGGSTDTQYF. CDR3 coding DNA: TGCAGCGTTGTACTCGCGGGGGGGAGCACAGATACGCAGTATTTT.

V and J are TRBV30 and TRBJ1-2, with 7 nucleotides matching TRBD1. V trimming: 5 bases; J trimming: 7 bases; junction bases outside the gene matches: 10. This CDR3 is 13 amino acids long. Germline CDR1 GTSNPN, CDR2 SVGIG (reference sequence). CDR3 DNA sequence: TGTGCCTGGGGACTTGGGACAGATACTGGCTACACCTTC. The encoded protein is CAWGLGTDTGYTF.

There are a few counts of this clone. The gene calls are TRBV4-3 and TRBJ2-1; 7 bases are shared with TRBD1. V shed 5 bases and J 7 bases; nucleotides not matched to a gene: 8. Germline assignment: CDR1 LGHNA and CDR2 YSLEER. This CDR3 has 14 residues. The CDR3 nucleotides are TGCGCCAGCAGCAACAGACAGGGCGGGAATGAGCAGTTCTTC. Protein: CASSNRQGGNEQFF.

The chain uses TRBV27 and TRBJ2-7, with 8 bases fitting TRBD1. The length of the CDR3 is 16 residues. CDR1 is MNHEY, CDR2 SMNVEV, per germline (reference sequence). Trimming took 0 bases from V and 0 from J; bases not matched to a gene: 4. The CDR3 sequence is CASSLSGQASSYEQYF. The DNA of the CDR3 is TGTGCCAGCAGTTTATCGGGACAGGCGAGCTCCTACGAGCAGTACTTC.

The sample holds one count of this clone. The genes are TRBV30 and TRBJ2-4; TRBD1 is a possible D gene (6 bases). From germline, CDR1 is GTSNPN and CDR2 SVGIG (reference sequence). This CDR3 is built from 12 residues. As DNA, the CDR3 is TGTGCTGCGCAGGGGGCCAAAAACATTCAGTACTTC. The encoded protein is CAAQGAKNIQYF.

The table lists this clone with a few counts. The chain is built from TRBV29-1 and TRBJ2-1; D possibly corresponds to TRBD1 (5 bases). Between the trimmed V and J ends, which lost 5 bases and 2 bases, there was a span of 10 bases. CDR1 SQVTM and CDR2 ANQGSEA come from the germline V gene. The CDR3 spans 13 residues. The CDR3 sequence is CSVQGLTYNEQFF. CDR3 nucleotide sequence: TGCAGCGTTCAGGGATTGACCTACAATGAGCAGTTCTTC.

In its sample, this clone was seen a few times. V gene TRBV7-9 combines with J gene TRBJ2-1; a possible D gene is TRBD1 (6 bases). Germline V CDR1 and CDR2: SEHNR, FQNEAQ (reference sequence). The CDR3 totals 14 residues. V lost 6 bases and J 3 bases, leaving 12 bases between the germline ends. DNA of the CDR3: TGTGCCAGCAGATGGCTAGGGGGCTACAATGAGCAGTTCTTC. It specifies CASRWLGGYNEQFF.

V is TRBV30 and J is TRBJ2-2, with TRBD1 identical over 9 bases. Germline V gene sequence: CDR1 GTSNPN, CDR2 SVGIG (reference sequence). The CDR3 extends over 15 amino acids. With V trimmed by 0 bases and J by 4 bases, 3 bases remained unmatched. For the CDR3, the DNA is TGTGCCTGGAGTGTGGGGGACAGGGTCACCGGGGAGCTGTTTTTT. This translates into CAWSVGDRVTGELFF.

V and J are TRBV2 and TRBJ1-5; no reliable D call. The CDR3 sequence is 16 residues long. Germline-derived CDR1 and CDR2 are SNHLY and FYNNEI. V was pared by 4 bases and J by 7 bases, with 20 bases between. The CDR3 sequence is CASSARTSSRLQPQHF. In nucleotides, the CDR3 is TGTGCCAGCAGTGCCCGGACTTCTAGTAGGTTGCAGCCCCAGCATTTT.

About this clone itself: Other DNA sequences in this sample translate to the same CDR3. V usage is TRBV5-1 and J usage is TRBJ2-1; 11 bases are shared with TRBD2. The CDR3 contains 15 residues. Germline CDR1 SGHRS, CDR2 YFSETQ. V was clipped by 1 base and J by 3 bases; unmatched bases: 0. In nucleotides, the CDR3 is TGCGCCAGCAGCTTGACTAGCGGGAGCTACAATGAGCAGTTCTTC. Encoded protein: CASSLTSGSYNEQFF. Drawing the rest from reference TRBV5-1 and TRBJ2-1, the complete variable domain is KAGVTQTPRYLIKTRGQQVTLSCSPISGHRSVSWYQQTPGQGLQFLFEYFSETQRNKGNFPGRFSGRQFSNSRSEMNVSTLELGDSALYLCASSLTSGSYNEQFFGPGTRLTVL.

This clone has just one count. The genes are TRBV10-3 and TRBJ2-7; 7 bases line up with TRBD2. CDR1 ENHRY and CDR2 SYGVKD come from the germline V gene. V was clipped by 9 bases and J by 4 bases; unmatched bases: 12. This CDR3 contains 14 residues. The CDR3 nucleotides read TGTGCCATTCCCGCCGGGACTATCGGTTACGAGCAGTACTTC. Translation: CAIPAGTIGYEQYF.

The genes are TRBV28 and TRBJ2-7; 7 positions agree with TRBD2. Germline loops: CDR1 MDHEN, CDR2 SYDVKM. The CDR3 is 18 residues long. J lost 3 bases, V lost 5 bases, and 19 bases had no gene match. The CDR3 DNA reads TGTGCCAGCAGTCCAGCCTTTCGCGGGAGTTTACGGAGCTACGAGCAGTACTTC. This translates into CASSPAFRGSLRSYEQYF.

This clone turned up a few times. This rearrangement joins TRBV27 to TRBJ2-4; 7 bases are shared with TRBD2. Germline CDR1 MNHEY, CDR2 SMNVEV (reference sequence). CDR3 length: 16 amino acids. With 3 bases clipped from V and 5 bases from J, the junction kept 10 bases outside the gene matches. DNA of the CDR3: TGTGCCAGCAGTTTTGCCTGGGGAGGGTCGGAAAACATTCAGTACTTC. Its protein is CASSFAWGGSENIQYF.

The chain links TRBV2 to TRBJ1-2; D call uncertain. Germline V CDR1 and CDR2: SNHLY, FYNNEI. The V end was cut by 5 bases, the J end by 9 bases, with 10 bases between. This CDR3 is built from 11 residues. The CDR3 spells CASSFGLSYTF. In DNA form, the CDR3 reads TGTGCCAGCAGTTTTGGGCTGAGCTACACCTTC.

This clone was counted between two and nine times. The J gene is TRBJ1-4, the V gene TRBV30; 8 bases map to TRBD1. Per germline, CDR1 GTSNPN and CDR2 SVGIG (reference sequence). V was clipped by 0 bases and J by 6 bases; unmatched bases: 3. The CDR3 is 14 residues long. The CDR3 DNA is TGTGCCTGGAGTGTCTCCAGGGGGCATGAAAAACTGTTTTTT. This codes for CAWSVSRGHEKLFF.

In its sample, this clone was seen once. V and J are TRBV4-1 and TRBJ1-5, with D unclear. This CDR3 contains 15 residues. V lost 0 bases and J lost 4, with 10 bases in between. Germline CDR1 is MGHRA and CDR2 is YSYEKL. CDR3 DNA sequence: TGCGCCAGCAGCCAAGATCAGGCCGGGAATCAGCCCCAGCATTTT. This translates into CASSQDQAGNQPQHF.

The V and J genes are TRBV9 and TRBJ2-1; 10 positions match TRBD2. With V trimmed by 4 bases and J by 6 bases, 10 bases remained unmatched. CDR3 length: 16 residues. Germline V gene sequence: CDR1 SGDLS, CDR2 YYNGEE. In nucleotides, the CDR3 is TGTGCCAGCAGCCTCCTTGGGGCTAGCGGGAGCAATGAGCAGTTCTTC. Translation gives CASSLLGASGSNEQFF.